This TCR beta chain was profiled in a study of molecular identifiers for immune sequencing clone quantification. V dropped 3 bases and J dropped 4 bases, with 16 bases sitting between them. Germline assignment: CDR1 MNHEY and CDR2 SMNVEV (reference sequence). The CDR3 runs 15 residues. Each library that profiled naive CD8 cells came from roughly 18,000 to 920,000 sorted cells with 10%, 30% or 50% RNA. TCRdb re-derived calls from the PCR reads in MiXCR, one entry per CDR3 protein. The sample has about 500,000 distinct CDR3 sequences, around 23% seen once. The chain combines TRBV27 with TRBJ2-7; a weak D match, TRBD1 (8 bases). The receptor was derived from a human donor in good health. Some libraries in this study had Jurkat cell RNA spiked in. Sequencing was performed on naive CD8+ T cells from blood, with Jurkat cell RNA spiked in. Subset: FACS-sorted CD8+CD4-CCR7+CD45RA+ naive T cells. CDR3: CASSFVQGGGYEQYF. CDR3 nucleotides: TGTGCCAGCAGTTTCGTACAGGGGGGGGGGTACGAGCAGTACTTC.